Listed below are T cell receptor beta chains from one sample, sequenced in a study of identical twins. TCRdb recomputed calls from the 5' RACE reads with MiXCR, one row per CDR3 protein. The sample has roughly 500,000 distinct CDR3 sequences; less than 25% are singletons. This same sample was also taken into another study, of T cells expressing NK-cell markers.

Sequenced input: CD4+ T cells sorted from blood. The source is a woman aged 18-35 years in good health. Both conserved end residues are part of each CDR3. Clone sizes are given selectively: once, few, many, or a class where the clone is expanded.

J: TRBJ1-4; size: few; V: TRBV2; CDR3: CASSVGDATNEKLFF
J: TRBJ2-3; size: NA; V: TRBV5-6; CDR3: CASSYSDRGMKTDTQYF
J: TRBJ2-3; size: few; V: TRBV15; CDR3: CATSRELGDTQYF
J: TRBJ2-5; size: few; V: TRBV20-1; CDR3: CSARRFFQETQYF
J: TRBJ2-7; size: NA; V: TRBV7-9; CDR3: CASSELGLSYEQYF
J: TRBJ2-1; size: NA; V: TRBV20-1; CDR3: CSAKHGSNHNEQFF
J: TRBJ2-1; size: NA; V: TRBV5-5; CDR3: CASSDGKLAARSYNEQFF
J: TRBJ2-3; size: NA; V: TRBV5-5; CDR3: CASSFRSPRDTDTQYF
J: TRBJ1-1; size: few; V: TRBV6-5; CDR3: CASSYGRMNTEAFF
J: TRBJ2-1; size: many; V: TRBV4-3; CDR3: CASSQDISAGVVDEQFF
J: TRBJ2-2; size: NA; V: TRBV20-1; CDR3: CSARDRGGTGELFF
J: TRBJ2-7; size: NA; V: TRBV5-1; CDR3: CASSLALKQHEQYF
J: TRBJ2-2; size: many; V: TRBV9; CDR3: CASSVARVGGELFF
J: TRBJ1-1; size: NA; V: TRBV2; CDR3: CASSAEEGAEAFF
J: TRBJ2-3; size: few; V: TRBV2; CDR3: CASSKTRDGTDTQYF
J: TRBJ2-1; size: NA; V: TRBV20-1; CDR3: CSARDTYDQNEQFF
J: TRBJ2-3; size: NA; V: TRBV5-1; CDR3: CASMASPDTQYF
J: TRBJ2-3; size: NA; V: TRBV7-2; CDR3: CASSFPIPYSRTDTQYF
J: TRBJ2-2; size: NA; V: TRBV15; CDR3: CATRPGAGEGYTGELFF